This TCR beta chain was sequenced during a study of control samples from healthy donors and cancer patients (dated by TCRdb to 2018 to 2021). The library was built by means of the immunoSEQ multiplex PCR assay. TCRdb took over this immuneACCESS table, retaining in-frame rearrangements with V and J assigned. Such tables are incomplete; in checked studies, under half of the missing clones stem from an unresolved V gene, and the remainder is unexplained. Counted in this sample were approximately 97,000 clones; 92% of them appeared once. Of the sample, 2% to 3% falls within the top ten clones. The CDR3 contains 14 residues, cysteine and phenylalanine counted. Only the CDR3 DNA is retained, 42 bases long and in frame from the first base. V sheds 6 bases and J sheds 3 bases, leaving 14 bases between their ends. The germline V gene supplies CDR1 ENHRY and CDR2 SYGVKD. With regard to this clone: Which antigen it targets is not known. The sample holds no much larger clone one base away, and base qualities are not on file.

This TCR derives from a woman aged 18 to 35 in good health. The sequence joins TRBV10-3 to TRBJ1-1; the best D guess is TRBD1, with 6 bases matching. Input material: blood. CDR3 protein: CAIRKQGWDTEAFF. The bases read TGTGCCATCAGAAAACAGGGATGGGACACTGAAGCTTTCTTT.